This T cell receptor (beta chain) originates from a study of T cells after somatic rescue of genetic block. Between the trimmed V and J ends, which lost 3 bases and 4 bases, there was a span of 13 bases. Germline CDR1 reads SGHDN; CDR2 reads FVKESK. The CDR3 is 14 amino acids. The data were produced by immunoSEQ multiplex PCR, yet TCRdb's version contains in-frame clones alone and is incomplete. Of around 67,000 clones in the sample, roughly 90% were seen once. The sequenced sample was peripheral blood mononuclear cells (PBMCs). The TCR sequence derives from a young man. The V call is TRBV14, the J call TRBJ2-7; D is unclear. The CDR3 is CASSHGSSRYEQYF. The CDR3 DNA follows: TGTGCCAGCAGCCACGGTAGTTCCCGATACGAGCAGTACTTC.